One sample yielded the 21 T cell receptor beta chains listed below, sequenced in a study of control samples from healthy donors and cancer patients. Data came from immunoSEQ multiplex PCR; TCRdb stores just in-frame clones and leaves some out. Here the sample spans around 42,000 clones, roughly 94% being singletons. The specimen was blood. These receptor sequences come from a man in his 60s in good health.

Written as DNA, the CDR3 is TGTGCACGCGGGGGGGCCTATGACACTGAAGCTTTCTTT. It encodes CARGGAYDTEAFF. V usage is TRBV2 and J usage is TRBJ1-1; a weak D match, TRBD1 (6 bases). Germline lookup yields CDR1 SNHLY and CDR2 FYNNEI. CDR3 length: 13 amino acids.

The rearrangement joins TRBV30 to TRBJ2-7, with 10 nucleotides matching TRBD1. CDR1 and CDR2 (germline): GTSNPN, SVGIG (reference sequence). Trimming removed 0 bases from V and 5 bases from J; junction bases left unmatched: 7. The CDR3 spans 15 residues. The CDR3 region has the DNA TGTGCCTGGAGTGTACAGGACAGGGGGATCAACGAGCAGTACTTC. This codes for CAWSVQDRGINEQYF. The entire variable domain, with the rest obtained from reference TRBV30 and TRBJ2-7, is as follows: SQTIHQWPATLVQPVGSPLSLECTVEGTSNPNLYWYRQAAGRGLQLLFYSVGIGQISSEVPQNLSASRPQDRQFILSSKKLLLSDSGFYLCAWSVQDRGINEQYFGPGTRLTVT.

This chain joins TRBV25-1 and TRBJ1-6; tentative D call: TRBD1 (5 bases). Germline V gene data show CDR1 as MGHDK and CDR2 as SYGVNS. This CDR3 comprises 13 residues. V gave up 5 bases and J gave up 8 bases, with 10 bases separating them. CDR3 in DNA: TGTGCCAGCAGTTGGGACCGAGATTCACCCCTCCACTTT. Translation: CASSWDRDSPLHF. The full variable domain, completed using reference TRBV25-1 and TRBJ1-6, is EADIYQTPRYLVIGTGKKITLECSQTMGHDKMYWYQQDPGMELHLIHYSYGVNSTEKGDLSSESTVSRIRTEHFPLTLESARPSHTSQYLCASSWDRDSPLHFGNGTRLTVT.

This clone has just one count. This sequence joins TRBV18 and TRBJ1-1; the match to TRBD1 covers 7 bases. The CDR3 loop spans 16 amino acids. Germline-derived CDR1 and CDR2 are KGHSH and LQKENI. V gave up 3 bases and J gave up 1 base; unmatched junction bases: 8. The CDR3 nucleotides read TGTGCCAGCTCACCCGGAGAGGGGGCCGGGAACACTGAAGCTTTCTTT. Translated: CASSPGEGAGNTEAFF.

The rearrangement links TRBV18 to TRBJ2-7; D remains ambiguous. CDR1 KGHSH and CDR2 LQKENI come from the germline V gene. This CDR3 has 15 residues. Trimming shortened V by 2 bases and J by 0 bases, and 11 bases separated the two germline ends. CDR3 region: CASSPMALSSYEQYF. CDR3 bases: TGTGCCAGCTCACCAATGGCGTTGAGCTCCTACGAGCAGTACTTC.

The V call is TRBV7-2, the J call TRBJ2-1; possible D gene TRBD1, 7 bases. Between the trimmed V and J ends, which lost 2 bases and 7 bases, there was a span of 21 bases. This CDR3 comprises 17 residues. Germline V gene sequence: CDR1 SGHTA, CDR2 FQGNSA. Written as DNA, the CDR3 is TGTGCCAGCAGCTTACTGGGTCCAGGGGGGATATGGAATGAGCAGTTCTTC. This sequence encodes CASSLLGPGGIWNEQFF.

In DNA, the CDR3 is TGTGCCAGCAGCTCCTCCCGACAGGACTTCTCCTACGAGCAGTACTTC. This sequence encodes CASSSSRQDFSYEQYF. V is TRBV7-2 and J is TRBJ2-7; possibly TRBD1 for D (6 bases). This CDR3 is built from 16 residues. V lost 4 bases to trimming and J lost 0 bases, with 16 bases between them. CDR1 and CDR2 (germline): SGHTA, FQGNSA.

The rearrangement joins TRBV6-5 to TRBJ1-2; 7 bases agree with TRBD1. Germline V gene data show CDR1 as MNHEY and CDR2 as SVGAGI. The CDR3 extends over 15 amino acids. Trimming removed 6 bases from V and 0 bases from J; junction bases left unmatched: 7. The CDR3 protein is CASRVRGGANYGYTF. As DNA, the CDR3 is TGTGCCAGCAGAGTGAGAGGGGGCGCTAACTATGGCTACACCTTC.

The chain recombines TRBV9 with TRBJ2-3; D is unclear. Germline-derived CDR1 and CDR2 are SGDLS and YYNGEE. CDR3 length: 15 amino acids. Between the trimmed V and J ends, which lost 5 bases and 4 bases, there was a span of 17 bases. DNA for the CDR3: TGTGCCAGCAGGGAAAACGACGAAGGACCAGATACGCAGTATTTT. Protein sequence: CASRENDEGPDTQYF.

The CDR3: CASSLRTTSSYEQYF. Written as DNA, the CDR3 is TGTGCCAGCAGCTTAAGGACAACCAGCTCCTACGAGCAGTACTTC. The V and J genes are TRBV7-9 and TRBJ2-7; a possible D gene is TRBD1 (5 bases). CDR1 and CDR2 from the germline V gene are SEHNR and FQNEAQ (reference sequence). Trimming took off 2 bases at V and 0 bases at J, with 11 bases between the two ends. The CDR3 extends over 15 amino acids.

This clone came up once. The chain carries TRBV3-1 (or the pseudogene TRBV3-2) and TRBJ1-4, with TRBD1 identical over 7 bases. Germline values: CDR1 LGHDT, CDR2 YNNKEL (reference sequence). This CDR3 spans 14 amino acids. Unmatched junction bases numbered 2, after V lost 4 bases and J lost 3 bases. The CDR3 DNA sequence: TGTGCCAGCAGCCTCGACAGGGCTAATGAAAAACTGTTTTTT. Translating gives CASSLDRANEKLFF.

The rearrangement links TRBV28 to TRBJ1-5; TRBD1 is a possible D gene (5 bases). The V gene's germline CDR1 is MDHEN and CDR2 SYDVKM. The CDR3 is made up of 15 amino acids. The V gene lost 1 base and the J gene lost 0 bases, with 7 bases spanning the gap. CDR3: CASSLSGVSNQPQHF. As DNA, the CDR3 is TGTGCCAGCAGTTTATCGGGGGTTAGCAATCAGCCCCAGCATTTT.

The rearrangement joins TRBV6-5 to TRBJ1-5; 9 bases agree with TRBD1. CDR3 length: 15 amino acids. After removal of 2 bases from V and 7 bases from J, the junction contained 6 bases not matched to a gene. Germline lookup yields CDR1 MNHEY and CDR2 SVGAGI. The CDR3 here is CASSYGNRGHQPQHF. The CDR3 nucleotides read TGTGCCAGCAGTTACGGTAACAGGGGGCACCAGCCCCAGCATTTT.

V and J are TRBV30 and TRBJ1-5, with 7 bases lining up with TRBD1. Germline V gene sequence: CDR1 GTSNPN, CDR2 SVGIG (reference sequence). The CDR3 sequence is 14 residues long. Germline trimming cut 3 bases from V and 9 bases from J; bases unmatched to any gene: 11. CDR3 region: CAWSVGTGQRPQHF. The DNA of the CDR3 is TGTGCCTGGAGCGTGGGCACGGGACAGCGGCCCCAGCATTTT.

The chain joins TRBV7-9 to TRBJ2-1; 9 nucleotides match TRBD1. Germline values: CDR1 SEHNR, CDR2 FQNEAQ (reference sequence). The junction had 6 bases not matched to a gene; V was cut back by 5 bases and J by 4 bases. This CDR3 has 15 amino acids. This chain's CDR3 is CASSKDRGVYNEQFF. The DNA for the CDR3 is TGTGCCAGCAGCAAGGACAGGGGTGTTTACAATGAGCAGTTCTTC. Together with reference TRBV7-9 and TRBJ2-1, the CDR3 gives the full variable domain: DTGVSQNPRHKITKRGQNVTFRCDPISEHNRLYWYRQTLGQGPEFLTYFQNEAQLEKSRLLSDRFSAERPKGSFSTLEIQRTEQGDSAMYLCASSKDRGVYNEQFFGPGTRLTVL.

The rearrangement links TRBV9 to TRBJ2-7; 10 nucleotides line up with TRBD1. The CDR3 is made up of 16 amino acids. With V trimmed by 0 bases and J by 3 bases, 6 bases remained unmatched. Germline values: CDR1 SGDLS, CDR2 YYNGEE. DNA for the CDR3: TGTGCCAGCAGCGTAGGCCTAGGACAGGGGGGCTACGAGCAGTACTTC. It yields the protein CASSVGLGQGGYEQYF.

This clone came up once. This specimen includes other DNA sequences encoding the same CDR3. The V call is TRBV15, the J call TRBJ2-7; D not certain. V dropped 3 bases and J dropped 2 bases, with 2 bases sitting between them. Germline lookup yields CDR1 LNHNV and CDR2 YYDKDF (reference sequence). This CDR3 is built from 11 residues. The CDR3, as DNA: TGTGCCACCAGCAGGGCCTACGAGCAGTACTTC. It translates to CATSRAYEQYF.

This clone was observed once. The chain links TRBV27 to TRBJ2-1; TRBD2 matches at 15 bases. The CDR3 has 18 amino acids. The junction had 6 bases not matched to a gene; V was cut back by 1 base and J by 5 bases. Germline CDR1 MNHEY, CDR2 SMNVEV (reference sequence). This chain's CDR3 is CASSLFGTSGRLHNEQFF. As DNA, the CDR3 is TGTGCCAGCAGTTTATTCGGGACTAGCGGGAGGTTACACAATGAGCAGTTCTTC.

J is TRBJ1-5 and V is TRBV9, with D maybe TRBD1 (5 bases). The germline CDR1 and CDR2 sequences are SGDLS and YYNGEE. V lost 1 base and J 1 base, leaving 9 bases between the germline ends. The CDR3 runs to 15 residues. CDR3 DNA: TGTGCCAGCAGCGTAACGGGGGTGAGCAATCAGCCCCAGCATTTT. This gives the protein CASSVTGVSNQPQHF.

In DNA, the CDR3 is TGTGCCAGCAGCGTAGGGTGGCAGGGGAGCTCCTATAATTCACCCCTCCACTTT. As protein: CASSVGWQGSSYNSPLHF. This sequence joins TRBV9 and TRBJ1-6; TRBD1 might be the D (6 bases). Germline lookup yields CDR1 SGDLS and CDR2 YYNGEE. The length of the CDR3 is 18 residues. V shed 0 bases and J shed 0 bases, with 13 bases lying between them.

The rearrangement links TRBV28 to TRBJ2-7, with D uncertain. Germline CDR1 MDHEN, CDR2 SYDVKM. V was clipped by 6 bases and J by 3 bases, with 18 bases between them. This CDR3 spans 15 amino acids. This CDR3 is CASSPPKRVNYEQYF. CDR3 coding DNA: TGTGCCAGCAGCCCCCCGAAAAGGGTGAACTACGAGCAGTACTTC.